The 2 T cell receptor beta chains below come from one sample, sequenced in a study of beta chain features in type 1 diabetes. Since all of the isolated RNA was reverse transcribed, expressed TCRB transcripts were what got sequenced. Some clones are missing from TCRdb's copy, which holds only in-frame ones; the method was immunoSEQ multiplex PCR. The table has under 800,000 clones, around 15% seen once; the top ten hold 0.093%. Sequences were obtained from naive CD4+ T cells from blood. These receptors were obtained from a man aged 18 to 30 in good health.

The chain links TRBV30 to TRBJ1-1; TRBD1 matches 9 bases. The CDR3 covers 18 residues. The germline CDR1 and CDR2 sequences are GTSNPN and SVGIG (reference sequence). V lost 5 bases to trimming and J lost 3 bases; unmatched junction nucleotides: 19. The CDR3 DNA reads as TGTGCCTGGCGCGCTTTGGGGACAGGGAATTTTTGGGACACTGAAGCTTTCTTT. Translating gives CAWRALGTGNFWDTEAFF. Full variable domain (rest looked up from reference TRBV30 and TRBJ1-1): SQTIHQWPATLVQPVGSPLSLECTVEGTSNPNLYWYRQAAGRGLQLLFYSVGIGQISSEVPQNLSASRPQDRQFILSSKKLLLSDSGFYLCAWRALGTGNFWDTEAFFGQGTRLTVV.

The chain combines TRBV9 with TRBJ1-1; D ambiguous. The CDR3 is 14 residues long. Between the trimmed V and J ends, which lost 0 bases and 6 bases, there was a span of 12 bases. CDR1 and CDR2 from the germline V gene are SGDLS and YYNGEE. The DNA of the CDR3 is TGTGCCAGCAGCGTAGAGCAGGCAAACTCTGAAGCTTTCTTT. Its translation: CASSVEQANSEAFF.